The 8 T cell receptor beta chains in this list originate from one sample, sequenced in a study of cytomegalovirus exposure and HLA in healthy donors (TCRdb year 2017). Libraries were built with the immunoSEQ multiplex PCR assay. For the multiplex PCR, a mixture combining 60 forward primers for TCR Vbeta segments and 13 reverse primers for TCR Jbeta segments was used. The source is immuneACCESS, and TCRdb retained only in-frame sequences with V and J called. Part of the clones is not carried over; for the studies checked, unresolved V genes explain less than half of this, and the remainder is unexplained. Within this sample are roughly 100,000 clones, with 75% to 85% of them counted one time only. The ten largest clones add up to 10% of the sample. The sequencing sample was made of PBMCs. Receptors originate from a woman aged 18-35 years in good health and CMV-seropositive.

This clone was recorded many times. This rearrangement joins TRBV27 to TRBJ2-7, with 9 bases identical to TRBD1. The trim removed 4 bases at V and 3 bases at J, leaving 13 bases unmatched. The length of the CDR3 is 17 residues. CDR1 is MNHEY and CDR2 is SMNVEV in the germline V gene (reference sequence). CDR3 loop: CASSSNIIGTGSYEQYF. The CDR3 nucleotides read TGTGCCAGCAGTTCCAACATAATCGGGACAGGGAGCTACGAGCAGTACTTC.

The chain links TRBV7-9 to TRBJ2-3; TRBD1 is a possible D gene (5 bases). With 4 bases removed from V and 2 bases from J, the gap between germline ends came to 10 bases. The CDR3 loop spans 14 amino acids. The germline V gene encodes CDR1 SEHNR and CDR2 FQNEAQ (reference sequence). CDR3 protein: CASSYRSPTDTQYF. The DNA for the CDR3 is TGTGCCAGCAGCTACAGGAGCCCCACAGATACGCAGTATTTT.

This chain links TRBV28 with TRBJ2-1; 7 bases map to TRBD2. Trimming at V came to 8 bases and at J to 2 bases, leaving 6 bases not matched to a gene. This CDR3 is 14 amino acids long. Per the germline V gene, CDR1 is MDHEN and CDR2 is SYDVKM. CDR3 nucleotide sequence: TGTGCCAGCGCGGAAGCGGGAACCTACAATGAGCAGTTCTTC. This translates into CASAEAGTYNEQFF.

The CDR3 here is CASSQADRGGAYEQYF. CDR3 nucleotides: TGTGCCAGCAGCCAAGCAGACAGGGGAGGCGCCTACGAGCAGTACTTC. The chain employs TRBV4-2 and TRBJ2-7; 8 positions match TRBD1. V lost 1 base and J lost 2; bases outside the gene matches: 7. This CDR3 has 16 amino acids. Germline V CDR1 and CDR2: LGHNA, YNFKEQ.

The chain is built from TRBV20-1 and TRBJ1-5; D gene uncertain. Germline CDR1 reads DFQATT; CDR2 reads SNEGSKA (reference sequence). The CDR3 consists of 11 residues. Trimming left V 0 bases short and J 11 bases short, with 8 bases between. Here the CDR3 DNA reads TGCAGTGCTAGAGAGTTAGAAACCCAGCATTTT. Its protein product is CSARELETQHF.

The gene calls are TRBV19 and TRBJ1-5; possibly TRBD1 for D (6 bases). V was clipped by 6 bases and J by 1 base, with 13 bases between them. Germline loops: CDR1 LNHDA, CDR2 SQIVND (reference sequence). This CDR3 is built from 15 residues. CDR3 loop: CASRGRGSSNQPQHF. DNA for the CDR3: TGTGCCAGTAGGGGCAGGGGATCGAGCAATCAGCCCCAGCATTTT.

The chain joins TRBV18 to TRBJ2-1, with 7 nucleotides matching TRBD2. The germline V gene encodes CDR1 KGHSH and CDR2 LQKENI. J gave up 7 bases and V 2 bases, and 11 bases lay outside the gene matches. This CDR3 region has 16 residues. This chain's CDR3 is CASSPFGGSLGNEQFF. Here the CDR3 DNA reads TGTGCCAGCTCACCATTCGGCGGGAGCCTCGGGAATGAGCAGTTCTTC.

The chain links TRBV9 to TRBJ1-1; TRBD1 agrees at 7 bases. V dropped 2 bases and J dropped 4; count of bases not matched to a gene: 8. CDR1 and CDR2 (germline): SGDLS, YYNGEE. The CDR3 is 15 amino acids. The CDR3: CASSVDRAGVTEAFF. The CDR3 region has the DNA TGTGCCAGCAGCGTCGACAGGGCTGGGGTCACTGAAGCTTTCTTT.